Described below is a single T cell receptor beta chain sequence and its context. Its cognate antigen has yet to be identified. Base qualities are not at hand, and no much larger clone is one base apart. In the prospective study, participants were 18 to 89 years old, resided in about two dozen geographic areas of the United States, and were enrolled through a virtual design. To assign participants to cohorts, the prospective study relied on clinical history that participants themselves reported in a screening survey and a study questionnaire. A participant counted as exposed if, within 2 weeks of entering the study, that participant had been in contact with someone who had a PCR-confirmed or clinician-diagnosed COVID-19 case. Each participant in the prospective study had whole blood, serum and a nasopharyngeal or oropharyngeal swab collected by mobile phlebotomists. Participants in the prospective study had the option to provide additional blood draws and questionnaires over an approximately two-month period. Blood samples from the prospective study were shipped frozen or at room temperature prior to DNA extraction.

These data originate in a study of blood T cell repertoires in COVID-19 (dated by TCRdb to about 2020). Some background on the complete study: Samples covering the acute and convalescent phases of COVID-19 were provided by collaborators in the United States, Italy and Spain. HLA class I and class II types, where available, came from metadata supplied by the sample provider rather than from assay-based typing. The dataset comprised deeply sampled blood TCRbeta repertoires from subjects exposed to, actively infected with, or recovered from COVID-19. The samples were drawn from two sources: the first 160 participants of the ongoing ImmuneRACE study, and about 1,300 subjects contributed by 6 global collaborators. The material from the prospective study consisted of cDNA or gDNA derived from T cells, B-cell-depleted T cells, or PBMCs. The repertoires were released in a freely available public database intended as a resource for research on the immune response to SARS-CoV-2. Nearly every sample came with metadata listing a de-identified subject ID, COVID-19 status, age in years and sex. Broad study findings and their caveats: Clinical and demographic metadata were provided uncurated, with the amount varying by source and participant.

TCRbeta CDR3 regions were amplified from genomic DNA by means of the immunoSEQ Assay, a bias-controlled multiplex PCR. Per the source publication's procedure: Within the assay, amplification of reference gene primers was used to estimate how many nucleated cells each sample contained. Sequence reads were collapsed and filtered to measure the absolute abundance of every unique TCRbeta CDR3 rearrangement. For each sample, productive Simpson clonality was calculated as the square root of Simpson's diversity index across productive rearrangements. In TCRdb, the immuneACCESS table is reduced to in-frame sequences with V and J assigned. These tables do not hold every clone; where another copy was compared, an unresolved V gene accounts for under half, and the others remain unexplained. V, J and clone size are those of that table, while D and trimming were read from the DNA. This sample gives 250,000 or so clones in total; approximately 90% of them show up just once. Approximately 2.9% of the sample belongs to the ten largest clones.

The V end loses 6 bases and the J end loses 0 bases, and a stretch of 11 bases separates them. Its CDR3 holds 16 amino acids, cysteine through phenylalanine. Just CDR3 DNA is preserved here, 48 bases in frame from base 1. Taken from the germline V gene, the CDR1 and CDR2 loops are KGHDR and SFDVKD. The sequence is built from TRBV24-1 and TRBJ2-6; the D gene assignment is ambiguous. This TCR came from a man aged 40-49 years who had been exposed to COVID-19. The specimen was PBMCs or T cells enriched from blood (not recorded which). The CDR3 amino acid sequence is: CATSPTPVSGANVLTF. The nucleotide sequence is TGTGCCACCAGTCCTACCCCGGTCTCTGGGGCCAACGTCCTGACTTTC.